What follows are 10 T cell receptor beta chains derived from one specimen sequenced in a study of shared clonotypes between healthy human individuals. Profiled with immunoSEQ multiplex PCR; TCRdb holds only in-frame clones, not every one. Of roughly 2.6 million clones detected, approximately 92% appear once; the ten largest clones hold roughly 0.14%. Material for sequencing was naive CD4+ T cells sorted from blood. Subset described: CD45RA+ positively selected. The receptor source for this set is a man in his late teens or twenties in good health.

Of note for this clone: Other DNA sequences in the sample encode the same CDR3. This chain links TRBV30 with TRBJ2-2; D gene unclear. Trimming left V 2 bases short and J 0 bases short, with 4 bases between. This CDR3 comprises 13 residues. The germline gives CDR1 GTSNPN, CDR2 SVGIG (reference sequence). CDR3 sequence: CAWSRPNTGELFF. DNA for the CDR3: TGTGCCTGGAGTAGACCGAACACCGGGGAGCTGTTTTTT.

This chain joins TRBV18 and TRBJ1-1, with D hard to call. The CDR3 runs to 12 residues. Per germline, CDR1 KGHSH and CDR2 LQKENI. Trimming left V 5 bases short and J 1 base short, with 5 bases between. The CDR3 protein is CASSWSNTEAFF. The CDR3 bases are TGTGCCAGCTCATGGTCGAACACTGAAGCTTTCTTT.

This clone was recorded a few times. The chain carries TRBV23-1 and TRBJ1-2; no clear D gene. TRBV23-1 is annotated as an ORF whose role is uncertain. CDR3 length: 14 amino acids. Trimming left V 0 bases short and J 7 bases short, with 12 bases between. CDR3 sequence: CASSQSKGLGGYTF. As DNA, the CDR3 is TGCGCCAGCAGTCAATCAAAGGGTCTCGGTGGCTACACCTTC.

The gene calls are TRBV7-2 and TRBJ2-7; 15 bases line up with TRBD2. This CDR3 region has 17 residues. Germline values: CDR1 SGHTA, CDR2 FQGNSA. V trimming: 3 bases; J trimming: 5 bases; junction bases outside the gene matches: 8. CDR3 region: CASSFGLAGGPHNEQYF. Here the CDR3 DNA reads TGTGCCAGCAGCTTCGGACTAGCGGGAGGGCCACATAACGAGCAGTACTTC.

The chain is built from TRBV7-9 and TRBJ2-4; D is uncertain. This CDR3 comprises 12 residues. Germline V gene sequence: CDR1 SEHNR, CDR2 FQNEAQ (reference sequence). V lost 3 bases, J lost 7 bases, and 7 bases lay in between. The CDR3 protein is CASSLLGNIQYF. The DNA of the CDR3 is TGTGCCAGCAGCTTGTTAGGGAACATTCAGTACTTC.

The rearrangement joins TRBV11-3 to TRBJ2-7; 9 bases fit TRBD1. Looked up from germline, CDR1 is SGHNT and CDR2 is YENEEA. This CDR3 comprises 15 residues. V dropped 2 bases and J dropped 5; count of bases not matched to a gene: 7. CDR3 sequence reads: CASSLFGTGLDEQYF. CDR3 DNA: TGTGCCAGCAGCTTATTCGGGACAGGGTTGGACGAGCAGTACTTC.

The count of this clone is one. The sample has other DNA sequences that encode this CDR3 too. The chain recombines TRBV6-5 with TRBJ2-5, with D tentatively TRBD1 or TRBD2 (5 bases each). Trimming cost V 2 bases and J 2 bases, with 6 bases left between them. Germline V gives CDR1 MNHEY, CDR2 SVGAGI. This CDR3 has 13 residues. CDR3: CASSYGGQETQYF. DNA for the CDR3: TGTGCCAGCAGTTACGGGGGACAAGAGACCCAGTACTTC.

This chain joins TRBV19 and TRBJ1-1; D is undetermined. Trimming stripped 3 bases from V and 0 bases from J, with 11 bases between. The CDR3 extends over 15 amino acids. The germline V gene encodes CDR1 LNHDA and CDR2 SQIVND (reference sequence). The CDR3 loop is CASSMSHRLNTEAFF. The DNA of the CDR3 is TGTGCCAGTAGTATGTCGCATAGACTGAACACTGAAGCTTTCTTT.

The CDR3 DNA reads as TGCGCCAGCAGCTTGGATCCTAGCGGGGGCAATGAGCAGTTCTTC. Translating gives CASSLDPSGGNEQFF. This sequence joins TRBV5-1 and TRBJ2-1; 10 bases map to TRBD2. The CDR3 runs 15 residues. CDR1 is SGHRS, CDR2 YFSETQ, per germline. J was trimmed by 6 bases and V by 0 bases; bases with no gene match: 3.

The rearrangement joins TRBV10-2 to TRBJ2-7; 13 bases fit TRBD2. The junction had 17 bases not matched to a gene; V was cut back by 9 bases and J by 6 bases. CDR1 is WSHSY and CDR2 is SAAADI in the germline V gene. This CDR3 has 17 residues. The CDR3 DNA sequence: TGCGCCAGTCTAATTTCCACCGGGACTAGCGGGATGGGCGAGCAGTACTTC. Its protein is CASLISTGTSGMGEQYF.